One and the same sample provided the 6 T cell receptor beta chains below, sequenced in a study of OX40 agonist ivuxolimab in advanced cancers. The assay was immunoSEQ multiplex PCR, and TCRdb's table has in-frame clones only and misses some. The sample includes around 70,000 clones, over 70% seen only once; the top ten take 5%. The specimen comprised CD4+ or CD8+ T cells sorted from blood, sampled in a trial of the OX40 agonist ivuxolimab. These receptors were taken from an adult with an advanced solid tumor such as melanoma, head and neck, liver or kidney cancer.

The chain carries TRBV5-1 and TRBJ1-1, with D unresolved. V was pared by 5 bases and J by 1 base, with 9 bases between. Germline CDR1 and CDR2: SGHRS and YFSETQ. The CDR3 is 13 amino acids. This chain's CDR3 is CASRIRTNTEAFF. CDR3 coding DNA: TGCGCCAGCAGAATTCGGACGAACACTGAAGCTTTCTTT.

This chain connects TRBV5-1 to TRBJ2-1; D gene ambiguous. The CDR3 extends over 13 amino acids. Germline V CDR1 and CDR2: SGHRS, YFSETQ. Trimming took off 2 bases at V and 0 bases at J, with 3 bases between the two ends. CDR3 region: CASSFNSYNEQFF. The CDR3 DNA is TGCGCCAGCAGCTTTAACTCCTACAATGAGCAGTTCTTC.

CDR3 region: CASSHSRDSEAFF. The CDR3 DNA follows: TGTGCCAGCAGCCATTCCCGGGACAGCGAAGCTTTCTTT. The chain is built from TRBV5-8 and TRBJ1-1; 7 bases match TRBD1. This CDR3 region has 13 residues. Looked up from germline, CDR1 is SGHTS and CDR2 is YDEGEE. The ends lost 4 bases at V and 8 bases at J; junction bases unmatched: 8.

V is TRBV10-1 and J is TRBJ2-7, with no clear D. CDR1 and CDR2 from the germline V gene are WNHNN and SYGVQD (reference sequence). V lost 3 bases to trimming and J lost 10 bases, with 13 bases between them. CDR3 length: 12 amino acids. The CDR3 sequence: CASSDPSLIQYF. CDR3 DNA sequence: TGCGCCAGCAGTGACCCATCTCTGATCCAGTACTTC.

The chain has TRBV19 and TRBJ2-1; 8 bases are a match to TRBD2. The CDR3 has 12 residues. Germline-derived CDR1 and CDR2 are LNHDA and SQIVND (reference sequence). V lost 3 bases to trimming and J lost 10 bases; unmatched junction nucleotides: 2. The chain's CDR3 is CASSMVAGEQFF. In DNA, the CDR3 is TGTGCCAGTAGTATGGTAGCGGGGGAGCAGTTCTTC.

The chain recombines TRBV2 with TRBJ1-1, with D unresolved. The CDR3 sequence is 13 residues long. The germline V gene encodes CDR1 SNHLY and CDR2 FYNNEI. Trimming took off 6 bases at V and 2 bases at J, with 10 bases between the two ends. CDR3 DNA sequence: TGTGCCAGCAGGGAAATTACAAACACTGAAGCTTTCTTT. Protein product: CASREITNTEAFF.